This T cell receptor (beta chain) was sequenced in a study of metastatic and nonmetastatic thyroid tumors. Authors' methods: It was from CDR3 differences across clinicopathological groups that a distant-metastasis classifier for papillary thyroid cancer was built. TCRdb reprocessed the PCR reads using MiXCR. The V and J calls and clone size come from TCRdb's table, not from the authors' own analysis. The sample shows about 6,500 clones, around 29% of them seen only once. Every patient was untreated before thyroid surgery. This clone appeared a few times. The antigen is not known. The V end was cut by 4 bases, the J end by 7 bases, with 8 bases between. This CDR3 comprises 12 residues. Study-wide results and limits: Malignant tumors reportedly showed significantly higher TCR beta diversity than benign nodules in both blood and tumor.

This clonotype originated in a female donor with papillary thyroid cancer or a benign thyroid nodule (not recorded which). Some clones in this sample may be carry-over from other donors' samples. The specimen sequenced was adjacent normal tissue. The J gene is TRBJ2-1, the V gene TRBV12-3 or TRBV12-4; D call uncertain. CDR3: CASSSPINEQFF. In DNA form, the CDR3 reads TGTGCCAGCAGTTCCCCAATTAATGAGCAGTTCTTC.